The T cell receptor beta chain under discussion was sequenced for a study of Tregs in tolerant kidney transplant recipients. The method was immunoSEQ multiplex PCR; TCRdb's version includes in-frame clones alone and lacks a portion of them. The data show 4,500 to 7,000 clones, with about 90% seen just once and approximately 3.6% held by the top ten. This clone came up a few times. No antigen is known for it. Per the germline V gene, CDR1 is SGHRS and CDR2 is YFSETQ. The V gene end was trimmed by 4 bases and the J gene end by 5 bases; junction bases not matched to a gene: 11. The CDR3 sequence is 16 residues long.

The sequence was collected from a human patient who received a combined kidney and bone marrow transplant. The chain has TRBV5-1 and TRBJ2-1; TRBD2 agrees at 8 bases. The specimen comprised Tregs from blood cultured with allogeneic cells, sampled before the transplant. The CDR3 spells CASSRPGGDYDNEQFF. The CDR3 nucleotides are TGCGCCAGCAGCCGCCCGGGGGGGGACTACGACAATGAGCAGTTCTTC. Full variable domain (remainder filled in from reference TRBV5-1 and TRBJ2-1): KAGVTQTPRYLIKTRGQQVTLSCSPISGHRSVSWYQQTPGQGLQFLFEYFSETQRNKGNFPGRFSGRQFSNSRSEMNVSTLELGDSALYLCASSRPGGDYDNEQFFGPGTRLTVL.